This is a list of T cell receptor beta chains from one sample in a study of blood T cell repertoires in COVID-19. Method: immunoSEQ multiplex PCR; TCRdb's copy keeps in-frame clones and lacks some. The sample carries about 39,000 clones, about 80% recorded once. Sequenced: peripheral blood. The origin of the receptors is a man aged 50 or older with active or convalescent COVID-19. Each CDR3 is given with its conserved first and last residue. Fields, in order: clone size, V gene, J gene, D gene, CDR3 protein, CDR3 DNA. A D gene is named only where the DNA matches it firmly. Part of the rows lack a size; the others show once, few, many or a class for expanded clones.

clone_size: .
v_call: TRBV7-3
j_call: TRBJ2-3
d_call: .
cdr3_aa: CASSFSGGLSDTQYF
cdr3_nt: TGTGCCAGCAGCTTCTCCGGGGGTCTGTCCGATACGCAGTATTTT

clone_size: .
v_call: TRBV5-1
j_call: TRBJ2-5
d_call: TRBD2
cdr3_aa: CASSLGGGSGETQYF
cdr3_nt: TGCGCCAGCAGCTTGGGCGGGGGGTCCGGAGAGACCCAGTACTTC

clone_size: .
v_call: TRBV12-5
j_call: TRBJ1-6
d_call: .
cdr3_aa: CASGPTNNSPLHF
cdr3_nt: TGTGCTAGTGGGCCAACTAATAATTCACCCCTCCACTTT

clone_size: .
v_call: TRBV19
j_call: TRBJ1-2
d_call: .
cdr3_aa: CASSLSFSGGKDYGYTF
cdr3_nt: TGTGCCAGTAGTCTTTCGTTCAGCGGAGGAAAGGACTATGGCTACACCTTC

clone_size: .
v_call: TRBV5-1
j_call: TRBJ2-2
d_call: .
cdr3_aa: CASSLGASDTGELFF
cdr3_nt: TGCGCCAGCAGCTTGGGAGCGTCTGACACCGGGGAGCTGTTTTTT

clone_size: .
v_call: TRBV27
j_call: TRBJ1-1
d_call: .
cdr3_aa: CASSLAGGGEAFF
cdr3_nt: TGTGCCAGCAGTTTAGCGGGGGGCGGTGAAGCTTTCTTT

clone_size: .
v_call: TRBV6-5
j_call: TRBJ2-3
d_call: TRBD1
cdr3_aa: CASRQGTGRTDTQYF
cdr3_nt: TGTGCCAGCAGGCAGGGGACAGGGAGGACAGATACGCAGTATTTT

clone_size: .
v_call: TRBV2
j_call: TRBJ1-5
d_call: TRBD1
cdr3_aa: CASSDRGRSGQPQHF
cdr3_nt: TGTGCCAGCAGTGACAGGGGGCGGAGCGGTCAGCCCCAGCATTTT

clone_size: .
v_call: TRBV6-5
j_call: TRBJ2-3
d_call: .
cdr3_aa: CASSWRPSPTDTQYF
cdr3_nt: TGTGCCAGCAGTTGGCGGCCATCCCCCACAGATACGCAGTATTTT

clone_size: few
v_call: TRBV7-2
j_call: TRBJ1-3
d_call: .
cdr3_aa: CASSLGLAGSGNTIYF
cdr3_nt: TGTGCCAGCAGCTTAGGGTTAGCGGGGTCCGGAAACACCATATATTTT

clone_size: .
v_call: TRBV9
j_call: TRBJ2-2
d_call: TRBD2
cdr3_aa: CASSVVGTSGGTGELFF
cdr3_nt: TGTGCCAGCAGCGTAGTGGGGACTAGCGGGGGGACCGGGGAGCTGTTTTTT

clone_size: .
v_call: TRBV7-8
j_call: TRBJ1-1
d_call: .
cdr3_aa: CASSQAGVRGIEAFF
cdr3_nt: TGTGCCAGCAGCCAAGCAGGGGTCAGGGGAATTGAAGCTTTCTTT

clone_size: few
v_call: TRBV4-2
j_call: TRBJ1-2
d_call: .
cdr3_aa: CASSQDTRQVGDYGYTF
cdr3_nt: TGTGCCAGCAGCCAAGATACCCGACAGGTTGGCGACTATGGCTACACCTTC

clone_size: .
v_call: TRBV19
j_call: TRBJ1-4
d_call: TRBD1
cdr3_aa: CASSISGGHNEKLFF
cdr3_nt: TGTGCCAGTAGTATTTCAGGGGGCCACAATGAAAAACTGTTTTTT

clone_size: .
v_call: TRBV18
j_call: TRBJ1-2
d_call: TRBD1
cdr3_aa: CASSSPRGQGGYTF
cdr3_nt: TGTGCCAGCTCAAGCCCCAGGGGGCAGGGTGGCTACACCTTC

clone_size: .
v_call: TRBV6-2/TRBV6-3
j_call: TRBJ2-2
d_call: .
cdr3_aa: CASSYRRGSANTGELFF
cdr3_nt: TGTGCCAGCAGTTACCGTCGGGGAAGCGCGAACACCGGGGAGCTGTTTTTT

clone_size: .
v_call: TRBV7-8
j_call: TRBJ1-1
d_call: TRBD1
cdr3_aa: CASKLTTGSTEAFF
cdr3_nt: TGTGCCAGCAAATTAACGACAGGGAGCACTGAAGCTTTCTTT

clone_size: .
v_call: TRBV2
j_call: TRBJ2-1
d_call: TRBD2
cdr3_aa: CASSKRGTEQFF
cdr3_nt: TGTGCCAGCAGTAAGCGGGGGACTGAGCAGTTCTTC

clone_size: .
v_call: TRBV19
j_call: TRBJ2-1
d_call: TRBD2
cdr3_aa: CASTPIEGGTSVLKEQFF
cdr3_nt: TGTGCCAGTACCCCTATTGAGGGGGGGACTAGCGTTCTAAAAGAGCAGTTCTTC

clone_size: .
v_call: TRBV5-8
j_call: TRBJ2-2
d_call: .
cdr3_aa: CASSLGVRYTGELFF
cdr3_nt: TGTGCCAGCAGTTTGGGCGTGCGGTACACCGGGGAGCTGTTTTTT

clone_size: .
v_call: TRBV5-1
j_call: TRBJ2-3
d_call: TRBD2
cdr3_aa: CASSFRTSGDTDTQYF
cdr3_nt: TGCGCCAGCAGCTTCCGTACTAGCGGGGACACAGATACGCAGTATTTT

clone_size: .
v_call: TRBV4-1
j_call: TRBJ2-3
d_call: TRBD2
cdr3_aa: CASSQDGSGGPTDTQYF
cdr3_nt: TGCGCCAGCAGCCAAGATGGTAGCGGGGGGCCCACAGATACGCAGTATTTT

clone_size: .
v_call: TRBV20-1
j_call: TRBJ2-7
d_call: .
cdr3_aa: CSAGADEQYF
cdr3_nt: TGCAGTGCGGGGGCGGACGAGCAGTACTTC

clone_size: .
v_call: TRBV5-5
j_call: TRBJ2-7
d_call: .
cdr3_aa: CASSLVPTDRQVASVYEQYF
cdr3_nt: TGTGCCAGCAGCTTGGTCCCGACGGATCGACAGGTAGCTTCAGTCTACGAGCAGTACTTC

clone_size: .
v_call: TRBV25-1
j_call: TRBJ1-2
d_call: TRBD1
cdr3_aa: CASIAGGNYGYTF
cdr3_nt: TGTGCCAGCATCGCAGGGGGCAACTATGGCTACACCTTC

clone_size: .
v_call: TRBV5-5
j_call: TRBJ2-7
d_call: TRBD1
cdr3_aa: CASSEDRESGEQYF
cdr3_nt: TGTGCCAGCAGCGAAGACAGGGAGTCTGGCGAGCAGTACTTC

clone_size: .
v_call: TRBV19
j_call: TRBJ1-1
d_call: TRBD1
cdr3_aa: CASSIDRTGGNTEAFF
cdr3_nt: TGTGCCAGTAGTATAGACAGGACAGGGGGGAACACTGAAGCTTTCTTT

clone_size: .
v_call: TRBV10-3
j_call: TRBJ2-5
d_call: .
cdr3_aa: CAISESGGLGETQYF
cdr3_nt: TGTGCCATCAGTGAGTCGGGGGGTTTGGGCGAGACCCAGTACTTC

clone_size: .
v_call: TRBV25-1
j_call: TRBJ1-3
d_call: .
cdr3_aa: CASSERGLGNTIYF
cdr3_nt: TGTGCCAGCAGTGAAAGAGGGTTAGGAAACACCATATATTTT

clone_size: .
v_call: TRBV7-6
j_call: TRBJ2-1
d_call: TRBD1
cdr3_aa: CASSLIRQGDNEQFF
cdr3_nt: TGTGCCAGCAGCTTAATTAGACAGGGCGACAATGAGCAGTTCTTC

clone_size: few
v_call: TRBV6-2/TRBV6-3
j_call: TRBJ1-2
d_call: TRBD1
cdr3_aa: CASSEDRVSYGYTF
cdr3_nt: TGTGCCAGCAGTGAGGACAGGGTCTCCTATGGCTACACCTTC

clone_size: .
v_call: TRBV5-6
j_call: TRBJ2-5
d_call: TRBD1
cdr3_aa: CASSLWDRVTQYF
cdr3_nt: TGTGCCAGCAGCTTGTGGGACAGGGTGACCCAGTACTTC

clone_size: .
v_call: TRBV3-1/TRBV3-2
j_call: TRBJ1-1
d_call: .
cdr3_aa: CASSQSTYTEAFF
cdr3_nt: TGTGCCAGCAGCCAATCAACATACACTGAAGCTTTCTTT

clone_size: .
v_call: TRBV5-6
j_call: TRBJ1-2
d_call: .
cdr3_aa: CASSRRTRGSNYGYTF
cdr3_nt: TGTGCCAGCAGCCGACGAACCAGGGGATCCAACTATGGCTACACCTTC

clone_size: few
v_call: TRBV10-1
j_call: TRBJ2-2
d_call: .
cdr3_aa: CASSERSSNTGELFF
cdr3_nt: TGCGCCAGCTCCGAGAGGAGCTCGAACACCGGGGAGCTGTTTTTT

clone_size: .
v_call: TRBV12-5
j_call: TRBJ2-7
d_call: .
cdr3_aa: CASSGYEQYF
cdr3_nt: TGTGCTAGTTCGGGATACGAGCAGTACTTC

clone_size: .
v_call: TRBV5-1
j_call: TRBJ2-1
d_call: TRBD1
cdr3_aa: CASSHGGTGNNEQFF
cdr3_nt: TGCGCCAGCAGCCACGGGGGGACAGGGAACAATGAGCAGTTCTTC